Following are 21 T cell receptor beta chains from one sample sequenced in a study of T-cell memory formation after mild COVID-19. One entry per CDR3 protein, called by TCRdb with MiXCR from the 5' RACE reads. The sample includes some 43,000 distinct CDR3 sequences, over 5% of them seen just once. The sequenced material came from PBMCs or a T cell subset sorted from them (not recorded which). The receptors derive from an adult who had mild COVID-19 (a few samples of this study predate the infection). Cell type and time point are not known.

The chain uses TRBV7-3 and TRBJ2-1; the D gene could be TRBD1 or TRBD2 (5 bases each). CDR3 length: 14 amino acids. Germline V gives CDR1 SGHTA, CDR2 FQGTGA. Trimming cost V 5 bases and J 8 bases, with 16 bases left between them. CDR3 in DNA: TGTGCCAGCAGCCCCTGGGGACGGAGCGATGAGCAGTTCTTC. As protein: CASSPWGRSDEQFF.

The chain uses TRBV11-2 and TRBJ1-2, with D perhaps TRBD1 (6 bases). Trimming removed 5 bases at V and 9 bases at J, with 16 bases between. CDR1 and CDR2 from the germline V gene are SGHAT and FQNNGV. The CDR3 length is 13 residues. The CDR3 bases are TGTGCCAGCAGCCAGGGGCAGGGGAGAAGCTACACCTTC. This encodes CASSQGQGRSYTF. The full variable domain, with the rest looked up from reference TRBV11-2 and TRBJ1-2, is EAGVAQSPRYKIIEKRQSVAFWCNPISGHATLYWYQQILGQGPKLLIQFQNNGVVDDSQLPKDRFSAERLKGVDSTLKIQPAKLEDSAVYLCASSQGQGRSYTFGSGTRLTVV.

In its sample, this clonotype was seen many times. The chain employs TRBV4-1 and TRBJ1-2; 10 bases line up with TRBD1. The V segment lost 1 base and the J segment 5 bases; nucleotides outside the gene matches: 4. Germline V CDR1 and CDR2: MGHRA, YSYEKL. The CDR3 extends over 15 amino acids. CDR3 sequence: CASSQATGGEYGYTF. The CDR3 DNA sequence: TGCGCCAGCAGCCAAGCGACAGGGGGCGAATATGGCTACACCTTC.

This clonotype was recorded many times. V gene TRBV12-3 or TRBV12-4 combines with J gene TRBJ1-4; no firm D call. The CDR3 runs 13 residues. The V end was cut by 6 bases, the J end by 7 bases, with 12 bases between. The CDR3 sequence is CASSKRSGEKLFF. The CDR3 DNA is TGTGCCAGCAGCAAGAGGAGTGGTGAAAAACTGTTTTTT.

The chain has TRBV7-9 and TRBJ2-1; D could derive from TRBD1 or TRBD2 (5 bases each). The CDR3 length is 16 residues. CDR1 is SEHNR, CDR2 FQNEAQ, per germline (reference sequence). The germline V and J ends were trimmed by 5 bases and 1 base, with 15 bases remaining between them. CDR3 sequence: CASSPNSWGSYNEQFF. In DNA, the CDR3 is TGTGCCAGCAGCCCCAACAGTTGGGGGTCCTACAATGAGCAGTTCTTC.

This clonotype has only a few counts. The rearrangement joins TRBV5-1 to TRBJ2-3; 12 nucleotides agree with TRBD2. Per the germline V gene, CDR1 is SGHRS and CDR2 is YFSETQ. The CDR3 extends over 15 amino acids. V gave up 6 bases and J gave up 4 bases; unmatched junction bases: 6. CDR3 region: CASIPSGGAADTQYF. The CDR3 DNA follows: TGCGCCAGCATCCCTAGCGGGGGGGCAGCAGATACGCAGTATTTT.

The chain links TRBV4-2 to TRBJ2-5, with TRBD2 matching 13 bases. This CDR3 contains 18 residues. Germline CDR1 LGHNA, CDR2 YNFKEQ. Trimming cost V 4 bases and J 0 bases; bases outside gene matches: 8. In nucleotides, the CDR3 is TGTGCCAGCAGCCGCGGACTAGCGGGGGAAACGTACCAAGAGACCCAGTACTTC. This codes for CASSRGLAGETYQETQYF.

This clonotype was picked up many times. V is TRBV5-1 and J is TRBJ2-1, with D perhaps given as TRBD1 or TRBD2 (7 bases each). Germline V gene sequence: CDR1 SGHRS, CDR2 YFSETQ. The V and J ends lost 0 bases and 7 bases respectively, with 14 bases between them. The CDR3 consists of 15 residues. The CDR3 is CASSLVQGEGNEQFF. Written as DNA, the CDR3 is TGCGCCAGCAGCTTGGTTCAGGGGGAGGGGAATGAGCAGTTCTTC.

This clonotype was seen ten or more times. The gene calls are TRBV4-1 and TRBJ2-1, with 8 positions matching TRBD2. Germline V lookup: CDR1 MGHRA, CDR2 YSYEKL. V gave up 6 bases and J gave up 3 bases; unmatched junction bases: 4. The CDR3 loop spans 14 amino acids. CDR3 in amino acids: CASSPSGGYNEQFF. For the CDR3, the DNA is TGCGCCAGCAGTCCCAGCGGGGGCTACAATGAGCAGTTCTTC.

This clonotype appeared many times. One end of the junction is discordant with germline, which a read error may explain. V is TRBV12-3 or TRBV12-4 and J is TRBJ2-3; D call uncertain. The CDR3 totals 14 residues. The CDR3 protein is CASSLPPGPDTQYF. The CDR3 nucleotides are TGTGCCAGCAGTTTACCCCCCGGGCCAGACACGCAGTATTTT.

This clonotype occurred a few times. The rearrangement links TRBV30 to TRBJ2-3; the match to TRBD2 covers 11 bases. The CDR3 consists of 14 residues. V shed 7 bases and J 1 base; nucleotides not matched to a gene: 4. Germline V gene data show CDR1 as GTSNPN and CDR2 as SVGIG (reference sequence). The CDR3 spells CASGLADRTDTQYF. In nucleotides, the CDR3 is TGTGCCTCGGGACTAGCGGACCGCACAGATACGCAGTATTTT.

This clonotype was seen only a few times. The chain links TRBV6-2 or TRBV6-3 to TRBJ2-6, with 7 bases matching TRBD1. This CDR3 contains 17 residues. The trim removed 5 bases at V and 0 bases at J, leaving 7 bases unmatched. CDR1 is MNHEY and CDR2 is SVGEGT in the germline V gene. Here the CDR3 reads CASSTLTGISGANVLTF. CDR3 nucleotides: TGTGCCAGCAGTACCCTGACAGGGATCTCTGGGGCCAACGTCCTGACTTTC.

At least ten counts were recorded for this clonotype. The chain joins TRBV24-1 to TRBJ2-5; D possibly corresponds to TRBD2 (6 bases). The ends were cut back, 4 bases at V and 3 bases at J, with 17 bases in the middle. The germline V gene has CDR1 KGHDR and CDR2 SFDVKD. The CDR3 consists of 16 residues. CDR3 bases: TGTGCCACCAGTGACCGGGGGACCCGATTCGAAGAGACCCAGTACTTC. Translating gives CATSDRGTRFEETQYF.

In this sample, this clonotype turned up many times. The chain couples TRBV27 to TRBJ1-4; D is possibly TRBD1 (5 bases). The CDR3 sequence is 13 residues long. Germline assignment: CDR1 MNHEY and CDR2 SMNVEV (reference sequence). The V and J ends lost 5 bases and 12 bases respectively, with 16 bases between them. In nucleotides, the CDR3 is TGTGCCAGCAGTCCCTACCGGGGGGAAGAACTGTTTTTT. Translating it yields CASSPYRGEELFF.

With respect to this clonotype: One base away lies a much larger clone, so this may be a sequencing read error. The V call is TRBV2, the J call TRBJ2-5; tentatively, D is TRBD2 (5 bases). Per germline, CDR1 SNHLY and CDR2 FYNNEI. V lost 3 bases and J lost 4, with 18 bases in between. This CDR3 spans 16 amino acids. The DNA for the CDR3 is TGTGCCAGCAGTGAGGCTGGCGTGAGGGCCACAGAGACCCAGTACTTC. Amino acids: CASSEAGVRATETQYF.

This chain connects TRBV12-3 or TRBV12-4 to TRBJ1-4; TRBD1 matches 10 bases. The CDR3 consists of 15 residues. The ends lost 6 bases at V and 8 bases at J; junction bases unmatched: 9. CDR3 amino acids: CASSLKPGQGEKLFF. CDR3 DNA: TGTGCCAGCAGCCTAAAACCGGGACAGGGGGAAAAACTGTTTTTT.

The chain links TRBV6-5 to TRBJ2-5; 7 bases line up with TRBD2. Germline loops: CDR1 MNHEY, CDR2 SVGAGI. The CDR3 sequence is 16 residues long. Germline trimming cut 7 bases from V and 5 bases from J; bases unmatched to any gene: 16. CDR3 nucleotide sequence: TGTGCCAGCACTACAGATGGACTAGATAAGAGGGAGACCCAGTACTTC. Translated, it gives CASTTDGLDKRETQYF.

This clonotype was detected only a few times. The chain links TRBV9 to TRBJ2-3; D might be TRBD1 or TRBD2, each matching 6 bases. CDR1 is SGDLS and CDR2 is YYNGEE in the germline V gene. CDR3 length: 16 residues. V shed 0 bases and J shed 0 bases, with 11 bases lying between them. The CDR3 bases are TGTGCCAGCAGCGTAGGGGGGGCAAGGAGCACAGATACGCAGTATTTT. Translated, it gives CASSVGGARSTDTQYF.

V gene TRBV18 combines with J gene TRBJ1-4; D is possibly TRBD1 (5 bases). Germline values: CDR1 KGHSH, CDR2 LQKENI. The CDR3 is 15 residues long. V was shortened by 4 bases and J by 7 bases, with 16 bases between the two germline ends. CDR3 DNA: TGTGCCAGCTCACTCCAGGGCGGCGGGAGTGAAAAACTGTTTTTT. It codes for CASSLQGGGSEKLFF.

This clonotype was picked up a small number of times. The V and J genes are TRBV7-2 and TRBJ1-1, with D possibly matching TRBD1 (5 bases). CDR1 SGHTA and CDR2 FQGNSA come from the germline V gene. V lost 5 bases and J 0 bases, leaving 10 bases between the germline ends. The CDR3 has 14 amino acids. The CDR3 spells CASSPGTVNTEAFF. CDR3 DNA sequence: TGTGCCAGCAGCCCCGGGACGGTGAACACTGAAGCTTTCTTT.

The chain employs TRBV30 and TRBJ2-3, with a weak D call TRBD1 (6 bases). CDR1 is GTSNPN, CDR2 SVGIG, per germline (reference sequence). Trimming took 2 bases from V and 2 from J, leaving 14 bases between them. This CDR3 is 15 amino acids long. The CDR3 region is CAWSMGASDTDTQYF. In nucleotides, the CDR3 is TGTGCCTGGAGTATGGGGGCGTCCGACACAGATACGCAGTATTTT.